Sequencing of this TCR beta chain was carried out in a study of T cells in Graves' hyperthyroidism and ophthalmopathy. The CDR3 runs 14 residues. With V trimmed by 6 bases and J by 5 bases, 8 bases remained unmatched. Germline V CDR1 and CDR2: DFQATT, SNEGSKA (reference sequence). The study's findings and limits: From stable hyperthyroidism, ophthalmopathy was set apart by a 13 V-J model.

No ophthalmopathy progression within 18 months constituted stable Graves' hyperthyroidism. Diagnoses rested on clinical symptoms, serum thyroxine and TRAb, thyroid ultrasound and orbital computed tomography. RNA transcripts gave rise to amplified TCR beta CDR3 regions. HTBI primers drove first-round RT-PCR of the TCR CDR3. TCRdb redid the calling of the multiplex PCR reads with MiXCR, one entry per CDR3 protein. The repertoire includes roughly 110,000 distinct CDR3 sequences, about 15% of them detected once, and about 45% sits in the top ten. As concerns this clonotype: What it recognizes is unknown.

The source material was blood. V is TRBV20-1 and J is TRBJ1-2; TRBD1 agrees at 11 bases. The sequence derives from a woman in her fifties or sixties with Graves' hyperthyroidism. The CDR3 region has the DNA TGCAGTGCAAAGGGGACAGGGGGAGGGTATGGCTACACCTTC. This sequence encodes CSAKGTGGGYGYTF.